Each of the 21 T cell receptor beta chains below was sequenced from the same sample in a study of T cell changes during pregnancy in multiple sclerosis. Profiling relied on immunoSEQ multiplex PCR, and the TCRdb table lists in-frame clones only, not all of them. The profile covers 60,000 or so clones, with about 87% appearing a single time and under 5.5% taken by the ten largest. Material: peripheral blood from another person, used as feeder cells. All receptors derive from a human donor whose cells served as feeder cells for cultures in a pregnancy study.

The rearrangement links TRBV7-8 to TRBJ1-5; 10 nucleotides agree with TRBD1. V was pared by 7 bases and J by 2 bases, with 17 bases of the junction left unmatched. Germline V gene data show CDR1 as SGHVS and CDR2 as FQNEAQ. The CDR3 is made up of 19 amino acids. Here the CDR3 reads CASTKYARDRGFGNQPQHF. In nucleotides, the CDR3 is TGTGCCAGCACCAAATATGCCCGGGACAGGGGTTTTGGCAATCAGCCCCAGCATTTT.

This clone showed up just a few times. This chain links TRBV5-4 with TRBJ2-7, with 7 bases aligning to TRBD2. Germline lookup yields CDR1 SGHNT and CDR2 YYREEE (reference sequence). This CDR3 spans 14 amino acids. Unmatched junction bases numbered 10, after V lost 5 bases and J lost 5 bases. The CDR3: CASRGGGDAHEQYF. DNA for the CDR3: TGTGCCAGCAGGGGGGGAGGGGACGCCCACGAGCAGTACTTC.

This clone was seen a few times. The V and J genes are TRBV6-6 and TRBJ1-2; D is unresolved. V shed 5 bases and J shed 4 bases, with 17 bases lying between them. The CDR3 has 15 residues. Germline CDR1 and CDR2: MNHNY and SVGAGI (reference sequence). As DNA, the CDR3 is TGTGCCAGCAGTCCTGGGCAGGCGAAAGGCTATGGCTACACCTTC. Translation gives CASSPGQAKGYGYTF.

The J gene is TRBJ2-1, the V gene TRBV18, with 8 bases fitting TRBD2. V dropped 6 bases and J dropped 5; count of bases not matched to a gene: 15. The CDR3 contains 17 residues. Germline CDR1 and CDR2: KGHSH and LQKENI. CDR3 sequence: CASSPRVLGLADNEQFF. CDR3 DNA sequence: TGTGCCAGCTCCCCCCGGGTCCTTGGACTAGCCGACAATGAGCAGTTCTTC.

The chain is built from TRBV7-2 and TRBJ1-5, with TRBD1 as a possible D gene (5 bases). CDR3 size: 15 residues. Germline V gene lookup returns CDR1 SGHTA and CDR2 FQGNSA. Trimming shortened V by 1 base and J by 11 bases, and 18 bases separated the two germline ends. CDR3 amino acids: CASSLGGGRGSAQHF. The CDR3 DNA sequence: TGTGCCAGCAGCTTAGGGGGGGGACGTGGTTCAGCCCAGCATTTT.

This clone has just one count. This rearrangement joins TRBV7-9 to TRBJ1-2; D is uncertain. The CDR3 spans 13 residues. The germline V gene encodes CDR1 SEHNR and CDR2 FQNEAQ (reference sequence). V lost 5 bases to trimming and J lost 8 bases, with 15 bases between them. The CDR3 reads CASSAPGPLGYTF. CDR3 DNA sequence: TGTGCCAGCAGCGCCCCGGGCCCCCTAGGCTACACCTTC.

The chain carries TRBV9 and TRBJ2-7; D is unclear. The V and J ends lost 0 bases and 0 bases respectively, with 7 bases between them. This CDR3 region has 14 residues. Germline V CDR1 and CDR2: SGDLS, YYNGEE. CDR3 nucleotides: TGTGCCAGCAGCGTAGACGTGAGCTCCTACGAGCAGTACTTC. Its protein is CASSVDVSSYEQYF.

CDR3 in amino acids: CASSQGGTVYEQYF. The CDR3 DNA is TGTGCCAGCAGCCAAGGAGGGACAGTCTACGAGCAGTACTTC. V gene TRBV4-2 combines with J gene TRBJ2-7; 7 positions agree with TRBD1. Germline values: CDR1 LGHNA, CDR2 YNFKEQ. The ends lost 1 base at V and 3 bases at J; junction bases unmatched: 3. The CDR3 spans 14 residues.

This chain uses TRBV11-2 with TRBJ2-7; the D is unclear. Germline V gene data show CDR1 as SGHAT and CDR2 as FQNNGV. V was cut by 0 bases and J by 2 bases, with 5 bases left in between. This CDR3 is 13 amino acids long. For the CDR3, the DNA is TGTGCCAGCAGCTTAGATTCCCCCTACGAGCAGTACTTC. Amino acid sequence: CASSLDSPYEQYF. Full variable domain (outside the CDR3, taken from reference TRBV11-2 and TRBJ2-7): EAGVAQSPRYKIIEKRQSVAFWCNPISGHATLYWYQQILGQGPKLLIQFQNNGVVDDSQLPKDRFSAERLKGVDSTLKIQPAKLEDSAVYLCASSLDSPYEQYFGPGTRLTVT.

CDR3 in amino acids: CASSIGVISNQPQHF. The CDR3 DNA is TGTGCCAGTAGTATAGGAGTAATTAGCAATCAGCCCCAGCATTTT. V usage is TRBV19 and J usage is TRBJ1-5, with unresolved D. The CDR3 sequence is 15 residues long. Germline V gives CDR1 LNHDA, CDR2 SQIVND (reference sequence). The V end was cut by 1 base, the J end by 0 bases, with 7 bases between.

This sequence joins TRBV7-6 and TRBJ2-2; a possible D gene is TRBD1 (6 bases). CDR1 and CDR2 (germline): SGHVS, FNYEAQ. Trimming shortened V by 1 base and J by 8 bases, and 8 bases separated the two germline ends. The CDR3 is 13 residues long. The CDR3 nucleotides read TGTGCCAGCAGCTTAGAAGGGACAGGGGAGCTGTTTTTT. It specifies CASSLEGTGELFF.

This chain joins TRBV7-3 and TRBJ2-7; D is unresolved. The V and J ends lost 4 bases and 4 bases respectively, with 14 bases between them. In germline, CDR1 is SGHTA, CDR2 FQGTGA. The CDR3 spans 14 residues. The CDR3 DNA sequence: TGTGCCAGCAGCTCCGAACCCGGCCGGTACGAGCAGTACTTC. Amino acid sequence: CASSSEPGRYEQYF.

The chain employs TRBV7-8 and TRBJ1-6; 8 nucleotides agree with TRBD1. The ends lost 2 bases at V and 6 bases at J; junction bases unmatched: 9. Germline-derived CDR1 and CDR2 are SGHVS and FQNEAQ. This CDR3 has 17 amino acids. CDR3 region: CASSLRTGRNLNSPLHF. The CDR3 nucleotides are TGTGCCAGCAGCTTACGGACAGGGAGGAATCTTAATTCACCCCTCCACTTT.

The V and J genes are TRBV5-1 and TRBJ2-1, with 11 positions matching TRBD2. V lost 2 bases and J lost 2; bases outside the gene matches: 9. The CDR3 spans 18 residues. The germline gives CDR1 SGHRS, CDR2 YFSETQ. CDR3 sequence: CASSFLTSGGPAYNEQFF. CDR3 bases: TGCGCCAGCAGCTTCCTAACTAGCGGGGGACCGGCCTACAATGAGCAGTTCTTC.

This clone was counted between two and nine times. The chain links TRBV9 to TRBJ1-1; TRBD1 matches at 7 bases. The germline V gene has CDR1 SGDLS and CDR2 YYNGEE. Losses at the gene ends were 0 bases for V and 1 base for J; bases not matched to a gene: 6. The CDR3 loop spans 16 amino acids. CDR3 region: CASSVDVGTENTEAFF. The CDR3 region has the DNA TGTGCCAGCAGCGTAGACGTAGGGACAGAGAACACTGAAGCTTTCTTT.

The chain links TRBV21-1 to TRBJ2-3; the DNA was not compared with TRBD1, the D call given in the table. TRBV21-1 is marked as a pseudogene. The CDR3 spans 23 residues. CDR3 protein: CASSKSWDRGPPFHEPSTDTQYF. The CDR3 DNA reads TGTGCCAGCAGCAAGTCTTGGGACAGGGGGCCTCCGTTCCACGAACCCTCCACAGATACGCAGTATTTT.

The V and J genes are TRBV7-2 and TRBJ1-2, with 9 positions matching TRBD1. Per germline, CDR1 SGHTA and CDR2 FQGNSA. The CDR3 is 17 amino acids. V was clipped by 2 bases and J by 0 bases; unmatched bases: 7. The CDR3 loop is CASSLRTGATTNYGYTF. CDR3 sequence (DNA): TGTGCCAGCAGCTTAAGGACAGGGGCGACTACTAACTATGGCTACACCTTC.

V and J are TRBV30 and TRBJ1-2, with 7 bases that match TRBD1. The CDR3 extends over 12 amino acids. The germline V gene has CDR1 GTSNPN and CDR2 SVGIG (reference sequence). The V and J ends lost 0 bases and 6 bases, in that order; junction bases with no gene match: 1. The CDR3 coding sequence is TGTGCCTGGAGTGTACAGGGGCATGGCTACACCTTC. It yields the protein CAWSVQGHGYTF.

The chain couples TRBV5-4 to TRBJ2-2; 7 bases line up with TRBD1. J was trimmed by 5 bases and V by 0 bases; bases with no gene match: 4. Germline-derived CDR1 and CDR2 are SGHNT and YYREEE (reference sequence). This CDR3 has 15 residues. The CDR3 DNA sequence: TGTGCCAGCAGCTTGGACAGGGGAAAGACCGGGGAGCTGTTTTTT. This codes for CASSLDRGKTGELFF.

This clone appeared a single time. V gene TRBV29-1 combines with J gene TRBJ2-1; TRBD2 matches at 10 bases. Trimming took 5 bases from V and 4 from J; bases not matched to a gene: 8. CDR1 and CDR2 from the germline V gene are SQVTM and ANQGSEA. The CDR3 is 15 residues long. The CDR3 region has the DNA TGCAGCGTTCGGGGACTAGCGCGTACGTACAATGAGCAGTTCTTC. The encoded protein is CSVRGLARTYNEQFF.

The chain joins TRBV7-9 to TRBJ1-5, with D possibly being TRBD1 (5 bases). Germline V gene data show CDR1 as SEHNR and CDR2 as FQNEAQ (reference sequence). The CDR3 loop spans 14 amino acids. The V gene lost 5 bases and the J gene lost 1 base, with 9 bases spanning the gap. This chain's CDR3 is CASSRDGSNQPQHF. The CDR3 coding sequence is TGTGCCAGCAGCCGGGACGGCAGCAATCAGCCCCAGCATTTT.